The 5 T cell receptor beta chains below come from one sample, sequenced in a study of control samples from healthy donors and cancer patients. Method: immunoSEQ multiplex PCR; TCRdb's copy keeps in-frame clones and lacks some. The sample shows 350,000 to 450,000 clones, around 90% of them seen only once. Sequencing was carried out using PBMCs. All receptors derive from a man aged 35 to 55 with head and neck cancer.

V gene TRBV10-3 combines with J gene TRBJ2-1, with 8 bases that match TRBD2. From germline, CDR1 is ENHRY and CDR2 SYGVKD. The CDR3 length is 18 residues. Trimming cost V 2 bases and J 3 bases; bases outside gene matches: 12. CDR3 bases: TGTGCCATCAGTGAGGTTTCGGGAGGGCAGGGTCGCTACAATGAGCAGTTCTTC. Translating gives CAISEVSGGQGRYNEQFF.

The chain links TRBV9 to TRBJ2-7; the match to TRBD2 covers 11 bases. CDR1 and CDR2 from the germline V gene are SGDLS and YYNGEE. The CDR3 consists of 14 residues. Trimming removed 4 bases from V and 4 bases from J; junction bases left unmatched: 4. This chain's CDR3 is CASSSGTSGYEQYF. Here the CDR3 DNA reads TGTGCCAGCAGCTCCGGGACTAGCGGATACGAGCAGTACTTC. The full variable domain, with the rest looked up from reference TRBV9 and TRBJ2-7, is DSGVTQTPKHLITATGQRVTLRCSPRSGDLSVYWYQQSLDQGLQFLIQYYNGEERAKGNILERFSAQQFPDLHSELNLSSLELGDSALYFCASSSGTSGYEQYFGPGTRLTVT.

The rearrangement uses TRBV9 and TRBJ2-3, with 8 bases matching TRBD2. V lost 7 bases, J lost 4 bases, and 8 bases stayed unmatched. The CDR3 runs to 14 residues. CDR1 SGDLS and CDR2 YYNGEE come from the germline V gene. CDR3: CASDPSGGPDTQYF. The CDR3 nucleotides read TGTGCCAGCGACCCCAGCGGGGGCCCAGATACGCAGTATTTT.

About this clone: One end of the junction does not line up with germline, which may come from a read error. This sequence joins TRBV30 and TRBJ2-1; 7 bases are a match to TRBD2. Germline V gene lookup returns CDR1 GTSNPN and CDR2 SVGIG (reference sequence). There are 11 residues in the CDR3. This chain's CDR3 is CAWSRPGGMVF. As DNA, the CDR3 is TGTGCCTGGAGTCGCCCGGGGGGTATGGTCTTC.

The chain is built from TRBV6-5 and TRBJ2-7; 7 positions match TRBD1. CDR3 length equals 14 residues. Germline trimming cut 4 bases from V and 2 bases from J; bases unmatched to any gene: 5. Germline V gives CDR1 MNHEY, CDR2 SVGAGI. This CDR3 is CASSSLGQPYEQYF. The CDR3 region has the DNA TGTGCCAGCAGTTCATTGGGACAGCCCTACGAGCAGTACTTC.